This T cell receptor beta chain derives from a study of T cells after yellow fever vaccination. The overall study: The authors prepared low-cell-number fractions using SMART-Seq v4 Ultra Low Input. Overall study results and limits: Booster samples showed a return of most primary-vaccination clones (roughly 96% CD4, 85% to 90% CD8). On re-exposure, the response was weaker but peaked faster, at day 5 versus 15.

Generation of TCR cDNA used 5'RACE template switching (which added a universal primer site and UMIs). One entry per CDR3 protein results from TCRdb running MiXCR on the 5' RACE reads. The sample contains a few hundred thousand distinct CDR3 sequences, around 6.8% of which appear only once. For this clonotype: Its specificity is not known.

This CDR3 contains 15 residues. CDR1 and CDR2 from the germline V gene are MNHEY and SMNVEV (reference sequence). Trimming cost V 5 bases and J 8 bases; bases outside gene matches: 11. This rearrangement joins TRBV27 to TRBJ2-4; 8 bases map to TRBD1. This clonotype originated in a man younger than 30 who received the YFV17D yellow fever vaccine. The sequenced sample was PBMCs, obtained about 49 days after the first yellow fever vaccination. CDR3 region: CASSPEGTGRDIQYF. Written as DNA, the CDR3 is TGTGCCAGCAGTCCCGAAGGGACAGGCAGGGACATTCAGTACTTC.